These T cell receptor beta chains were read from a single sample in a study of CD4 T cells in relation to SARS-CoV-2 and coronaviruses. Profiled with immunoSEQ multiplex PCR; TCRdb holds only in-frame clones, not every one. This table has around 26,000 clones, about 82% appearing once. These receptors lack a known antigen. Input material: CD4+ T cells from PBMCs, cultured in vitro. Receptors were obtained from a human donor in good health. CDR3s include the opening cysteine and the closing phenylalanine or tryptophan. A D gene is named only where the DNA matches it firmly. Size tells how often a clone was seen (once, few, many) or the class of an expanded clone, and some rows leave it out.

abundance: -
len: 14
j_gene: TRBJ2-7
v_gene: TRBV5-4
d_gene: TRBD2
CDR3aa: CASSFGGGSFEQYF
CDR3nt: TGTGCCAGCAGCTTCGGGGGGGGTAGTTTCGAGCAGTACTTC

abundance: -
len: 14
j_gene: TRBJ1-2
v_gene: TRBV6-5
d_gene: TRBD1
CDR3aa: CASSRDSLRSGYTF
CDR3nt: TGTGCCAGCAGTCGGGACAGCCTGAGGAGTGGCTACACCTTC

abundance: -
len: 12
j_gene: TRBJ2-7
v_gene: TRBV5-1
d_gene: -
CDR3aa: CASSVTRNEQYF
CDR3nt: TGCGCCAGCAGCGTCACTCGGAACGAGCAGTACTTC

abundance: -
len: 17
j_gene: TRBJ2-1
v_gene: TRBV11-2
d_gene: -
CDR3aa: CASSTLTGRSSYNEQFF
CDR3nt: TGTGCCAGCAGCACCCTCACTGGGAGGAGCTCCTACAATGAGCAGTTCTTC

abundance: -
len: 15
j_gene: TRBJ2-3
v_gene: TRBV5-1
d_gene: -
CDR3aa: CASSGATGRVNTQYF
CDR3nt: TGCGCCAGCAGCGGGGCGACAGGGAGGGTTAATACGCAGTATTTT

abundance: few
len: 14
j_gene: TRBJ1-1
v_gene: TRBV5-4
d_gene: -
CDR3aa: CASSSGLMNTEAFF
CDR3nt: TGTGCCAGCAGCTCGGGACTGATGAACACTGAAGCTTTCTTT

abundance: -
len: 18
j_gene: TRBJ1-5
v_gene: TRBV21-1
d_gene: -
CDR3aa: CASSKGVTGGDWNQPQHF
CDR3nt: TGTGCCAGCAGCAAGGGAGTTACAGGGGGCGATTGGAATCAGCCCCAGCATTTT

abundance: -
len: 17
j_gene: TRBJ2-7
v_gene: TRBV27
d_gene: TRBD2
CDR3aa: CASSLSVGTSGSGEQYF
CDR3nt: TGTGCCAGCAGTTTATCGGTGGGGACTAGCGGGAGCGGTGAGCAGTACTTC

abundance: medium-sized
len: 18
j_gene: TRBJ1-2
v_gene: TRBV3-1/TRBV3-2
d_gene: TRBD1
CDR3aa: CASSQDRGPGQTNYGYTF
CDR3nt: TGTGCCAGCAGCCAAGATCGGGGTCCGGGACAGACTAACTATGGCTACACCTTC

abundance: once
len: 14
j_gene: TRBJ2-5
v_gene: TRBV11-3
d_gene: TRBD2
CDR3aa: CASSSGSYQETQYF
CDR3nt: TGTGCCAGTAGTAGCGGGAGTTACCAAGAGACCCAGTACTTC